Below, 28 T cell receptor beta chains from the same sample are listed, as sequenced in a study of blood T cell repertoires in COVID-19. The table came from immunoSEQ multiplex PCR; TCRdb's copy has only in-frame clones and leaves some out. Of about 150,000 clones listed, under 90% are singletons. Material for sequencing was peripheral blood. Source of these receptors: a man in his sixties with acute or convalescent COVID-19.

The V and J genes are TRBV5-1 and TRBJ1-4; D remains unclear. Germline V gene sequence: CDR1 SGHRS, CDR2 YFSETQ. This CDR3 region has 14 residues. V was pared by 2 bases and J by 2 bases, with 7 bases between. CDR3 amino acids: CASSFSGTNEKLFF. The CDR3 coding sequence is TGCGCCAGCAGCTTTTCGGGGACTAATGAAAAACTGTTTTTT. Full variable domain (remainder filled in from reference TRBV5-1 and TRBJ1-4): KAGVTQTPRYLIKTRGQQVTLSCSPISGHRSVSWYQQTPGQGLQFLFEYFSETQRNKGNFPGRFSGRQFSNSRSEMNVSTLELGDSALYLCASSFSGTNEKLFFGSGTQLSVL.

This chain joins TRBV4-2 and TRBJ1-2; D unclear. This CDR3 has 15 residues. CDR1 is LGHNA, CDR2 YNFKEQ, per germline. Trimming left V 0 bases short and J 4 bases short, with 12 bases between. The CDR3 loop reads CASSQEIGGFYGYTF. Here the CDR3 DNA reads TGTGCCAGCAGCCAAGAGATCGGCGGATTCTATGGCTACACCTTC.

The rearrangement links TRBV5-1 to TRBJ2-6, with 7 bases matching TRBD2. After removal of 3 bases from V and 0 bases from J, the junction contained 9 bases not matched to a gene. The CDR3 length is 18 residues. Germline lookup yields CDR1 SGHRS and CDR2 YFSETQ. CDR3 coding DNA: TGCGCCAGCAGCTGGGACTACGGACGGATCTCTGGGGCCAACGTCCTGACTTTC. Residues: CASSWDYGRISGANVLTF. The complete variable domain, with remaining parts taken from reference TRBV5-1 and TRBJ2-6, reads KAGVTQTPRYLIKTRGQQVTLSCSPISGHRSVSWYQQTPGQGLQFLFEYFSETQRNKGNFPGRFSGRQFSNSRSEMNVSTLELGDSALYLCASSWDYGRISGANVLTFGAGSRLTVL.

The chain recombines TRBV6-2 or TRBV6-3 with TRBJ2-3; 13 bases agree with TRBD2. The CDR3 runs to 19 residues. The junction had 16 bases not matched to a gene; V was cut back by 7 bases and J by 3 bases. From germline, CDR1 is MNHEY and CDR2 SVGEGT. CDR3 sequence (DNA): TGTGCCAGCACCCCCCTTGGACCACTAGCGGGGGGGCCAACAGATACGCAGTATTTT. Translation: CASTPLGPLAGGPTDTQYF.

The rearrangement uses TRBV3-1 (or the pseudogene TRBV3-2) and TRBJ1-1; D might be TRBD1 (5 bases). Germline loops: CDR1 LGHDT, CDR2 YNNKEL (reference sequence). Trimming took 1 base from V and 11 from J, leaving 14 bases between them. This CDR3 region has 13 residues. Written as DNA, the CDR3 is TGTGCCAGCAGCCAAGTAAGCCATGGGGCGGCTTTCTTT. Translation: CASSQVSHGAAFF.

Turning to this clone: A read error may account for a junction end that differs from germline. This CDR3 is CASSITNRDGDPSF. The CDR3 DNA reads as TGTGCCAGCTCAATCACTAACAGGGACGGGGACCCAAGCTTC. The gene calls are TRBV18 and TRBJ1-2, with D perhaps matching TRBD1 (6 bases). The CDR3 has 14 amino acids. Germline V CDR1 and CDR2: KGHSH, LQKENI.

CDR3 protein: CASSHTLAGGRLRFYEQYF. The DNA of the CDR3 is TGTGCCAGCAGTCACACTCTAGCGGGGGGCCGCCTGCGATTCTACGAGCAGTACTTC. The rearrangement links TRBV6-2 or TRBV6-3 to TRBJ2-7, with 11 bases fitting TRBD2. The length of the CDR3 is 19 residues. Germline CDR1 is MNHEY and CDR2 is SVGEGT. The V segment lost 5 bases and the J segment 3 bases; nucleotides outside the gene matches: 18.

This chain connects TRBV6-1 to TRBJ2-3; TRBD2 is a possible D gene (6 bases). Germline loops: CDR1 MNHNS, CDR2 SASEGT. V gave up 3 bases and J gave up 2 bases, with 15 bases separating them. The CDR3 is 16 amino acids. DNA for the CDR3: TGTGCCAGCAGTGATCCCCTGACTAGGTTCACAGATACGCAGTATTTT. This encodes CASSDPLTRFTDTQYF.

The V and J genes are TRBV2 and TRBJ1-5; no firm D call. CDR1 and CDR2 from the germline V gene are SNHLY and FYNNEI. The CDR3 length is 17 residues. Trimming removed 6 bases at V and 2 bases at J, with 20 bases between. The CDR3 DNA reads TGTGCCAGCAGACCCAGTCCGGGGTCGTCTCGCAATCAGCCCCAGCATTTT. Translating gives CASRPSPGSSRNQPQHF.

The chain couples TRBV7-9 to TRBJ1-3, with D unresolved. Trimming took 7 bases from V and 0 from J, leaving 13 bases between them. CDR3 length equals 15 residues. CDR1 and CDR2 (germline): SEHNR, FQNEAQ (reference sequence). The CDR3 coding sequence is TGTGCCAGCATTTTTGTGTCCCGCTCTGGAAACACCATATATTTT. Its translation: CASIFVSRSGNTIYF.

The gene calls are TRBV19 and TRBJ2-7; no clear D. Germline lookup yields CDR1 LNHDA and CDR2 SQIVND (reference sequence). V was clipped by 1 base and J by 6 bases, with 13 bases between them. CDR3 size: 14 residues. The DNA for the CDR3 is TGTGCCAGTAGTATAGGGTCTAGAGCGCGCGAGCAGTACTTC. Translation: CASSIGSRAREQYF.

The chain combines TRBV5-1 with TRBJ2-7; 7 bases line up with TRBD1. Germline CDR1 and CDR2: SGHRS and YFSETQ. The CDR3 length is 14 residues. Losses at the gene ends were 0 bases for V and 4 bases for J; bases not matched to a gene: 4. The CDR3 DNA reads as TGCGCCAGCAGCTTGGTAGGGGGCGTATACGAGCAGTACTTC. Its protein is CASSLVGGVYEQYF.

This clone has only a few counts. CDR3 sequence (DNA): TGTGCCAGCAGCTTAGGACAGGGAAGTAAAAACGAGCAGTACTTC. This gives the protein CASSLGQGSKNEQYF. V and J are TRBV7-8 and TRBJ2-7, with 7 bases lining up with TRBD1. The V and J ends lost 1 base and 5 bases, in that order; junction bases with no gene match: 8. Germline loops: CDR1 SGHVS, CDR2 FQNEAQ. The length of the CDR3 is 15 residues.

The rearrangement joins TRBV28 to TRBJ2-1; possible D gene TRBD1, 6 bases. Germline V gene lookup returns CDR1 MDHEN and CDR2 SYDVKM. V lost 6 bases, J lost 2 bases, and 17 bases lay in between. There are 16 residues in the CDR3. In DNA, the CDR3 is TGTGCCAGCAGGGCACTGGGGGACAATACCTACAATGAGCAGTTCTTC. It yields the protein CASRALGDNTYNEQFF.

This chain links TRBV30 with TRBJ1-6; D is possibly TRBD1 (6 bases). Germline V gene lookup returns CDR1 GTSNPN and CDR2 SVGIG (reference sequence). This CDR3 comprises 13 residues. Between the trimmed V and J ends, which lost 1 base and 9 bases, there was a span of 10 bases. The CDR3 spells CAWSEGVSSPLHF. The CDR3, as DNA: TGTGCCTGGAGTGAGGGGGTCAGTTCACCCCTCCACTTT.

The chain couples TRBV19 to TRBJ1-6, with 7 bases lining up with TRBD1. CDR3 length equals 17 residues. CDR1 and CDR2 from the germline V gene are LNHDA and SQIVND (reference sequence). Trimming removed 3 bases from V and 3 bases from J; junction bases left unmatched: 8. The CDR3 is CASSINLGDSYNSPLHF. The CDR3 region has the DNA TGTGCCAGTAGTATTAATTTGGGGGACAGCTATAATTCACCCCTCCACTTT.

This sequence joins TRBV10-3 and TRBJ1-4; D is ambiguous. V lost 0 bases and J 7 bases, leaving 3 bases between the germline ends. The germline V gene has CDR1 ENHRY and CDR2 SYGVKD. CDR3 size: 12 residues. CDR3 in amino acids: CAISESSEKLFF. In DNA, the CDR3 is TGTGCCATCAGTGAGTCTAGTGAAAAACTGTTTTTT.

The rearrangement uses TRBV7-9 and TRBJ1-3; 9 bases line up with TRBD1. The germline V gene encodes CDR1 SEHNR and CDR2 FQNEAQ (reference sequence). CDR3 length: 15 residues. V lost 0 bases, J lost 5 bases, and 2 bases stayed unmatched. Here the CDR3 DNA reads TGTGCCAGCAGCTTAGCGGGGACAGGGAGAAACACCATATATTTT. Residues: CASSLAGTGRNTIYF.

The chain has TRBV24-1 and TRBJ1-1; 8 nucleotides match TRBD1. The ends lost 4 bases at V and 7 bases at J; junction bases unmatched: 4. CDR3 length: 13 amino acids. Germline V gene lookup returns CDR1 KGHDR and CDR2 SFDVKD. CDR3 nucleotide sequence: TGTGCCACCAGTGACCGTGACAGGGGTGAAGCTTTCTTT. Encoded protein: CATSDRDRGEAFF.

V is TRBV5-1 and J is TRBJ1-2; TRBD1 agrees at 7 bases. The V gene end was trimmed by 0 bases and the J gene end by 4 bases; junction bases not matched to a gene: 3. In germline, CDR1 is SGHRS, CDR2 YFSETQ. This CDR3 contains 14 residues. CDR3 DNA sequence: TGCGCCAGCAGCTTGGGACAGGGAAGCTATGGCTACACCTTC. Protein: CASSLGQGSYGYTF.

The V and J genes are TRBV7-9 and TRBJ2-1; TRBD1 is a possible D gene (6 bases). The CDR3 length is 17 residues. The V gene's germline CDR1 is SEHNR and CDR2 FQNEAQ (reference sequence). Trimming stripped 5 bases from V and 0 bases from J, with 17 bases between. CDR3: CASSPEQGLSSYNEQFF. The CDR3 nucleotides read TGTGCCAGCAGCCCAGAACAGGGCCTCAGCTCCTACAATGAGCAGTTCTTC.

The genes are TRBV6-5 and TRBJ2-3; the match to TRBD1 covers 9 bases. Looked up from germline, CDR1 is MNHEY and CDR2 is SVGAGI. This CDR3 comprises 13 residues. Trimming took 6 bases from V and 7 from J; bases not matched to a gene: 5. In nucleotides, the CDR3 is TGTGCCAGCAGACAGGGGGCCCTGAATACGCAGTATTTT. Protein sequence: CASRQGALNTQYF.

The CDR3 loop reads CASSRWGLAVYEQYF. In DNA form, the CDR3 reads TGTGCCAGCTCCCGATGGGGACTAGCGGTTTACGAGCAGTACTTC. The chain has TRBV18 and TRBJ2-7; 11 nucleotides line up with TRBD2. The V gene's germline CDR1 is KGHSH and CDR2 LQKENI. CDR3 length equals 15 residues. The V segment lost 6 bases and the J segment 4 bases; nucleotides outside the gene matches: 8.

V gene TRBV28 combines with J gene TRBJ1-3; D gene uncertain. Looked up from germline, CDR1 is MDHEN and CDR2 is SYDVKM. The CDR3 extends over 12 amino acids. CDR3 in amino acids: CAIMASGNTIYF. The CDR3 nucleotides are TGTGCGATAATGGCCTCCGGAAACACCATATATTTT.

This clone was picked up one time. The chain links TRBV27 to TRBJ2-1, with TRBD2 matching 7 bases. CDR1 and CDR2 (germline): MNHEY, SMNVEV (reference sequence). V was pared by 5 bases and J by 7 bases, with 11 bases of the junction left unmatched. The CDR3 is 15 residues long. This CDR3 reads CASSLSGATLNEQFF. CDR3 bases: TGTGCCAGCAGTCTCAGCGGGGCGACCCTTAATGAGCAGTTCTTC.

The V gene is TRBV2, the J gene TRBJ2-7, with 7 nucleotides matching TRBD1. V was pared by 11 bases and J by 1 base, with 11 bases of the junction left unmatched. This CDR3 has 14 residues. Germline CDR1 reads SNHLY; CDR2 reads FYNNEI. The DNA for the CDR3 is TGTGCCTTCAGGGGGTCAGGGGCGTCCTACGAGCAGTACTTC. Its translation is CAFRGSGASYEQYF. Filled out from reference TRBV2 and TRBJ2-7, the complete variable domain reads EPEVTQTPSHQVTQMGQEVILRCVPISNHLYFYWYRQILGQKVEFLVSFYNNEISEKSEIFDDQFSVERPDGSNFTLKIRSTKLEDSAMYFCAFRGSGASYEQYFGPGTRLTVT.

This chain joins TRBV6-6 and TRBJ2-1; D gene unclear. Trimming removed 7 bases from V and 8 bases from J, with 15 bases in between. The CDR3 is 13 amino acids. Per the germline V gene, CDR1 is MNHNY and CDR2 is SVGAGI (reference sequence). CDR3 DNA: TGTGCCAGCACCTTAACCCCTATCCATGAGCAGTTCTTC. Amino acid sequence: CASTLTPIHEQFF.

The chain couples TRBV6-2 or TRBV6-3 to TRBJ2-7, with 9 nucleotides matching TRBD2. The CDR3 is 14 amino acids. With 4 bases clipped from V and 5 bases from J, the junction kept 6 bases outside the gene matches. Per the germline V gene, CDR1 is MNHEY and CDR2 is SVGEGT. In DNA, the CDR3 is TGTGCCAGCAGTTTTAGCGGGAGAATCAACGAGCAGTACTTC. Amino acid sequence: CASSFSGRINEQYF.